The source of this T cell receptor (beta chain) is a study of control samples from healthy donors and cancer patients. This clone has more than one count but fewer than ten. TCRdb keeps only in-frame clones here, not all; method: immunoSEQ multiplex PCR. Of over 100,000 clones listed, about nine tenths are singletons. The CDR3 totals 14 residues. CDR1 SGHKS and CDR2 YYEKEE come from the germline V gene (reference sequence). The V end lost 2 bases, the J end lost 4 bases, and 12 bases lay between the germline ends. The sample was blood. The receptor was derived from a human donor in good health. The donor label of this sample is uncertain. V and J are TRBV5-5 and TRBJ2-5, with TRBD1 as a possible D gene (6 bases). The CDR3, as DNA: TGTGCCAGCAGCTTACTCTTGGGGGCAGAGACCCAGTACTTC. Its protein product is CASSLLLGAETQYF.